This TCR beta chain was identified in a study of Ad26.COV2.S vaccination and SARS-CoV-2 variants. Points from the study as a whole: Reported post-vaccination CD8+ and CD4+ T cell responses to spike showed substantial breadth.

The CDR3 runs to 17 residues. This clone was detected only once. Antigen: not known. Using immunoSEQ multiplex PCR, the repertoire was profiled, and TCRdb retains in-frame clones only, with some absent. The sample shows around 450,000 clones, around 90% of them seen only once. Stated treatment: about 20 received Ad26.COV2.S at low or high dose, single or two shots; a few received placebo; per-sample allocation not given. The study sampled participants on day 63 after the first vaccine or placebo injection. This chain links TRBV21-1 with TRBJ1-4; TRBD1 is the table's D call, not checked against the DNA. TRBV21-1 is recorded as a pseudogene. This sequence originates from a person between 18 and 65 years old who received the Ad26.COV2.S COVID-19 vaccine or a placebo. Here the sequenced sample was peripheral blood, taken in a trial of Ad26.COV2.S vaccine versus placebo. Written as DNA, the CDR3 is TGTGCCAGCAGCACTCACCCCGGGACAGGGTATAGTGAAAAACTGTTTTTT. Its translation: CASSTHPGTGYSEKLFF.